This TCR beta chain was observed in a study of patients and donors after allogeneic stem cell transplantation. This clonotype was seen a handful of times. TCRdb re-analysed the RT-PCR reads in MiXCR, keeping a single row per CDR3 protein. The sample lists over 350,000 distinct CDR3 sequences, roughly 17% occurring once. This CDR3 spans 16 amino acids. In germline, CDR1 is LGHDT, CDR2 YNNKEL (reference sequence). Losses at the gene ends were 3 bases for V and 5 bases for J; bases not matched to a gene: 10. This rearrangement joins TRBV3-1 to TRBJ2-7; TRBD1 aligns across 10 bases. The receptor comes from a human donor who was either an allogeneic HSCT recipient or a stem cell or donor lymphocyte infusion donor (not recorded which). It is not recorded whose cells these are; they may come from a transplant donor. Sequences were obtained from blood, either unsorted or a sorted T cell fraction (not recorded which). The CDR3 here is CASSQFRGDRGHEQYF. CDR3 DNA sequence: TGTGCCAGCAGCCAGTTTCGTGGGGACAGGGGTCACGAGCAGTACTTC.